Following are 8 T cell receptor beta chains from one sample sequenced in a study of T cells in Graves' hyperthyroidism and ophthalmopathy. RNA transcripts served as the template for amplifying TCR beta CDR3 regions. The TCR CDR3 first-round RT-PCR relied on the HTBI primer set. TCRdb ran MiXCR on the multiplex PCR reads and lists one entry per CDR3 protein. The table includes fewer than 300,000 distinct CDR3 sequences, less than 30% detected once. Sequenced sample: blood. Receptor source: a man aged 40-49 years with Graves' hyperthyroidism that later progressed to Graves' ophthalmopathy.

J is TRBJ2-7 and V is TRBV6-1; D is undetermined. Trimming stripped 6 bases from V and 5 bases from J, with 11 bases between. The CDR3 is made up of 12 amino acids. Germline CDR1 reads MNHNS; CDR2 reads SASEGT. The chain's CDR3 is CASRRARNEQYF. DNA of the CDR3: TGTGCCAGCAGGCGTGCGAGGAACGAGCAGTACTTC.

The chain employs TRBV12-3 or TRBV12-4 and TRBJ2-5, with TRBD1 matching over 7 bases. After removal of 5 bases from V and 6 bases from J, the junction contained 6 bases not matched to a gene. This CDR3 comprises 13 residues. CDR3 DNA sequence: TGTGCCAGCAGTGAGACAGGGTGGCAGACCCAGTACTTC. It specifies CASSETGWQTQYF.

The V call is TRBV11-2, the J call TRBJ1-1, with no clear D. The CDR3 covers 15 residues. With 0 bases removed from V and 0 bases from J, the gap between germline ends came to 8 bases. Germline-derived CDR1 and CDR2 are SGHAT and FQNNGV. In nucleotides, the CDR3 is TGTGCCAGCAGCTTAGATGTTAACCTGAACACTGAAGCTTTCTTT. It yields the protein CASSLDVNLNTEAFF. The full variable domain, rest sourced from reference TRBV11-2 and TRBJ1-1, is EAGVAQSPRYKIIEKRQSVAFWCNPISGHATLYWYQQILGQGPKLLIQFQNNGVVDDSQLPKDRFSAERLKGVDSTLKIQPAKLEDSAVYLCASSLDVNLNTEAFFGQGTRLTVV.

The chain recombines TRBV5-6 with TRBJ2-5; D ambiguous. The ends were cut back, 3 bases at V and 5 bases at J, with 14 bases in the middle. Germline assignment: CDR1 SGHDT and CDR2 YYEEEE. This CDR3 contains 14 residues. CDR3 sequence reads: CASSWLRQEETQYF. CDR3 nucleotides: TGTGCCAGCAGCTGGCTGAGGCAGGAGGAGACCCAGTACTTC.

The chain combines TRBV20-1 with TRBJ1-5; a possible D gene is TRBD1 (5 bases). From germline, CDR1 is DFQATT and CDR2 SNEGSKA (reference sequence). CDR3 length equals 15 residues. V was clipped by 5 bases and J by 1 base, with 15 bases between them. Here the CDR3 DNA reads TGCAGTGCTCTGAGCCTTCACAGGAGCAATCAGCCCCAGCATTTT. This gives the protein CSALSLHRSNQPQHF.

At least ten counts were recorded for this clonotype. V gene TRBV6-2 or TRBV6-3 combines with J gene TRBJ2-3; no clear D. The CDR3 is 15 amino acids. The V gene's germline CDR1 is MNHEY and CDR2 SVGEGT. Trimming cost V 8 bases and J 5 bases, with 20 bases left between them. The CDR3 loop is CASATLTIVEDTQYF. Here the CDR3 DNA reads TGTGCCAGCGCTACATTGACAATTGTGGAAGATACGCAGTATTTT.

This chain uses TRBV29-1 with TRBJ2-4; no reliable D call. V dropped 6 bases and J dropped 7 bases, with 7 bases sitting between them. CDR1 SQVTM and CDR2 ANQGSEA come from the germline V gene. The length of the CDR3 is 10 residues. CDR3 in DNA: TGCAGCGTGAGGAGTAACATTCAGTACTTC. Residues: CSVRSNIQYF.

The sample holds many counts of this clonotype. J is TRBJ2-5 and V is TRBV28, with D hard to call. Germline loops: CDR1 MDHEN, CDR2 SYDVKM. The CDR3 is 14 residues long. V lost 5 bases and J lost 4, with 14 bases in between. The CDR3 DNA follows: TGTGCCAGCAGTGGGATAGTCTCCGGAGAGACCCAGTACTTC. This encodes CASSGIVSGETQYF.